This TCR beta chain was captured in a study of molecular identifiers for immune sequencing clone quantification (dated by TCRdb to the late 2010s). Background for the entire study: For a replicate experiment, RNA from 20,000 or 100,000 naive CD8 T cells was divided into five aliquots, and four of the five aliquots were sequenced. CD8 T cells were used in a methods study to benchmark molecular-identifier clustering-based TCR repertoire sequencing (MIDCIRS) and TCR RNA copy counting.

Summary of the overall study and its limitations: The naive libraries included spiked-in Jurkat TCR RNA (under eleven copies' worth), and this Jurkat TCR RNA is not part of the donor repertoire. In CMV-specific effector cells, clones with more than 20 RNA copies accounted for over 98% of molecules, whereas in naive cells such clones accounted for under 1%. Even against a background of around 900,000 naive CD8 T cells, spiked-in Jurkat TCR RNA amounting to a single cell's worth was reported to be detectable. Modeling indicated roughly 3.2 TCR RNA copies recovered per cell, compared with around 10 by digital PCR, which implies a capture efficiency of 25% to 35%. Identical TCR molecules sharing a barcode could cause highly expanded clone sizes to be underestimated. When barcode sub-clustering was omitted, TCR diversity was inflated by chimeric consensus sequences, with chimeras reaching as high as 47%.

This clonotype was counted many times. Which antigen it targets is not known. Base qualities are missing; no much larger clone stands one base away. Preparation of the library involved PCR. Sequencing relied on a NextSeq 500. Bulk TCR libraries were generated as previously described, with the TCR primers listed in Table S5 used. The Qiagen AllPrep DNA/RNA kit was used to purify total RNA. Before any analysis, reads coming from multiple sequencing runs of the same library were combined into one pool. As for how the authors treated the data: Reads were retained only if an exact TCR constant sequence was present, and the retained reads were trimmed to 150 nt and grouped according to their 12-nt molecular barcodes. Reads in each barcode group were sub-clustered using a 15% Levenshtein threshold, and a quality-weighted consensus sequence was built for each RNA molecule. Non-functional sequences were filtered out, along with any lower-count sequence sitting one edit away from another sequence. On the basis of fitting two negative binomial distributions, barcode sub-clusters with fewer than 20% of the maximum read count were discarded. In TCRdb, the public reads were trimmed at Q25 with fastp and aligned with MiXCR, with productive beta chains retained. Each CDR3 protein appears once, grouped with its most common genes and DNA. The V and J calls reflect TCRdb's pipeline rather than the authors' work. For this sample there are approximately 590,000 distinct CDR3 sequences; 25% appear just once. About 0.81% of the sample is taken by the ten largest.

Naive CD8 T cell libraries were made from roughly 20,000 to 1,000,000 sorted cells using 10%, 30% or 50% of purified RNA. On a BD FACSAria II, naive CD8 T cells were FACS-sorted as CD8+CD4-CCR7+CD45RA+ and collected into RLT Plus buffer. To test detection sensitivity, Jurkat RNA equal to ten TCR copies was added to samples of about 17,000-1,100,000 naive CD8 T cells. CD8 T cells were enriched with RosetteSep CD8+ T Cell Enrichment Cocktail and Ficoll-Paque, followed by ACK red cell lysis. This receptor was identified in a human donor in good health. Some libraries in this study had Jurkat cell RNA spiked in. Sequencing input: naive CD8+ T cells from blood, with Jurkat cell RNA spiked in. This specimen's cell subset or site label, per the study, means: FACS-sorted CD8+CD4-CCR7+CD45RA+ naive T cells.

The bases read TGCAGCGTTGATCCCCAGGCAGTAGGAGAGACCCAGTACTTC. It is translated as CSVDPQAVGETQYF. The sequence joins TRBV29-1 to TRBJ2-5; the D gene identity is not certain. Spanning cysteine to phenylalanine, the CDR3 consists of 14 amino acids. Just CDR3 DNA is preserved here, 42 bases in frame from base 1. CDR1 and CDR2 are drawn from the germline V gene: SQVTM, ANQGSEA. V was cut back by 3 bases and J by 4 bases, leaving a gap of 15 bases between them.